The 15 T cell receptor beta chains below all came from one sample that was sequenced in a study of response to subunit inactivated influenza vaccine. TCRdb ran MiXCR on the RT-PCR reads and lists one entry per CDR3 protein. In the table there are about 780,000 distinct CDR3 sequences, approximately 17% of which are singletons. The sequencing here drew on PBMCs from blood, taken about 5 days after vaccination. The receptors come from a man aged 50 or older who received an inactivated influenza vaccine.

About this clonotype: The junction differs from germline at one of its ends, possibly a read error. The gene calls are TRBV7-2 and TRBJ2-3, with 11 bases identical to TRBD2. The germline V gene encodes CDR1 SGHTA and CDR2 FQGNSA. The CDR3 is 14 residues long. The CDR3, as DNA: TGTGGCAGCAGCTTAGCGGGAGGGCCCGATACGCAGTATTTT. The encoded protein is CGSSLAGGPDTQYF.

The genes are TRBV4-2 and TRBJ2-6; 9 nucleotides line up with TRBD1. Trimming cost V 2 bases and J 0 bases; bases outside gene matches: 8. Germline values: CDR1 LGHNA, CDR2 YNFKEQ. The CDR3 has 19 residues. This CDR3 reads CASSQTGGPTVSGANVLTF. CDR3 sequence (DNA): TGTGCCAGCAGCCAAACAGGGGGCCCAACCGTCTCTGGGGCCAACGTCCTGACTTTC.

This clonotype was observed a few times. The chain is built from TRBV6-5 and TRBJ2-3; D gene unclear. Trimming took 2 bases from V and 2 from J, leaving 8 bases between them. This CDR3 has 14 amino acids. The germline V gene has CDR1 MNHEY and CDR2 SVGAGI. CDR3: CASSYARNTDTQYF. As DNA, the CDR3 is TGTGCCAGCAGTTACGCCCGGAACACAGATACGCAGTATTTT.

The chain recombines TRBV7-2 with TRBJ2-7; TRBD1 might be the D (5 bases). CDR1 is SGHTA and CDR2 is FQGNSA in the germline V gene. There are 12 residues in the CDR3. Trimming removed 6 bases from V and 7 bases from J, with 13 bases in between. The CDR3 DNA reads as TGTGCCAGCAGTTATCTCCAGGGAGAGCAGTACTTC. Translating it yields CASSYLQGEQYF.

V gene TRBV5-1 combines with J gene TRBJ2-1; TRBD2 agrees at 7 bases. The ends lost 0 bases at V and 7 bases at J; junction bases unmatched: 4. In germline, CDR1 is SGHRS, CDR2 YFSETQ. This CDR3 has 14 residues. CDR3 in DNA: TGCGCCAGCAGCTTGGGCGGGAGTCTAAATGAGCAGTTCTTC. This encodes CASSLGGSLNEQFF. Full variable domain (rest looked up from reference TRBV5-1 and TRBJ2-1): KAGVTQTPRYLIKTRGQQVTLSCSPISGHRSVSWYQQTPGQGLQFLFEYFSETQRNKGNFPGRFSGRQFSNSRSEMNVSTLELGDSALYLCASSLGGSLNEQFFGPGTRLTVL.

This clonotype was found a few times. The rearrangement links TRBV4-3 to TRBJ2-3; perhaps TRBD1 as D (6 bases). Germline CDR1 reads LGHNA; CDR2 reads YSLEER. The V and J ends lost 0 bases and 3 bases respectively, with 13 bases between them. This CDR3 has 16 amino acids. CDR3 nucleotides: TGCGCCAGCAGCCAAGATCGAGGGGGATTTACAGATACGCAGTATTTT. This gives the protein CASSQDRGGFTDTQYF.

This clonotype was seen many times. The J gene is TRBJ2-1, the V gene TRBV5-5; D is undetermined. V lost 4 bases and J lost 15, with 20 bases in between. The CDR3 covers 13 residues. The germline CDR1 and CDR2 sequences are SGHKS and YYEKEE (reference sequence). CDR3 protein: CASSIQELTERFF. The CDR3 nucleotides read TGTGCCAGCAGCATTCAGGAGTTGACTGAGAGGTTCTTC.

V and J are TRBV4-3 and TRBJ2-2; the D gene could be TRBD1 or TRBD2 (6 bases each). Trimming cost V 1 base and J 7 bases, with 16 bases left between them. Germline V lookup: CDR1 LGHNA, CDR2 YSLEER. The CDR3 totals 16 residues. For the CDR3, the DNA is TGCGCCAGCAGCCAAGGGGTTCGGGGGCCGGACGGGGAGCTGTTTTTT. Translation gives CASSQGVRGPDGELFF.

This clonotype was observed many times. The chain couples TRBV20-1 to TRBJ1-1; D gene uncertain. V was cut by 0 bases and J by 11 bases, with 16 bases left in between. The CDR3 length is 13 residues. Germline CDR1 and CDR2: DFQATT and SNEGSKA (reference sequence). The CDR3 spells CSARDRSGTWAFF. In DNA form, the CDR3 reads TGCAGTGCTAGAGATCGATCCGGAACGTGGGCTTTCTTT.

This clonotype was observed a handful of times. The chain joins TRBV4-1 to TRBJ2-4; maybe TRBD2 (5 bases). The CDR3 covers 14 residues. Germline CDR1 is MGHRA and CDR2 is YSYEKL. V dropped 0 bases and J dropped 5 bases, with 8 bases sitting between them. The DNA of the CDR3 is TGCGCCAGCAGCCAAGACTGGGGAGAAAACATTCAGTACTTC. Amino acids: CASSQDWGENIQYF.

The chain joins TRBV29-1 to TRBJ2-6; the D call may be TRBD1 or TRBD2 (5 bases each). The CDR3 sequence is 14 residues long. Germline V gene lookup returns CDR1 SQVTM and CDR2 ANQGSEA. V was pared by 5 bases and J by 3 bases, with 11 bases between. The chain's CDR3 is CSVLRGSGANVLTF. Written as DNA, the CDR3 is TGCAGCGTTCTGAGGGGCAGTGGGGCCAACGTCCTGACTTTC.

In regard to this clonotype: Possible read error: a much larger clone is one base away. The chain employs TRBV20-1 and TRBJ2-2; D is ambiguous. Per germline, CDR1 DFQATT and CDR2 SNEGSKA (reference sequence). This CDR3 is built from 16 residues. V was clipped by 0 bases and J by 0 bases, with 11 bases between them. CDR3 sequence (DNA): TGCAGTGCTAGAGATCTGGTACAGTCGAACACCGGGGAGCTGTTTTTT. Its protein product is CSARDLVQSNTGELFF.

This clonotype was recorded a few times. V is TRBV10-3 and J is TRBJ2-7, with TRBD1 as a possible D gene (5 bases). V lost 10 bases and J 7 bases, leaving 17 bases between the germline ends. This CDR3 is 12 amino acids long. CDR1 and CDR2 from the germline V gene are ENHRY and SYGVKD. CDR3 residues: CATSAGQEEQYF. The CDR3 DNA follows: TGTGCCACCTCTGCAGGGCAGGAAGAGCAGTACTTC.

This clonotype came up a few times. The chain links TRBV5-4 to TRBJ1-2; D not certain. Trimming left V 0 bases short and J 7 bases short, with 10 bases between. There are 13 residues in the CDR3. Germline V gene lookup returns CDR1 SGHNT and CDR2 YYREEE (reference sequence). CDR3 protein: CASSLAGFLGYTF. The CDR3 bases are TGTGCCAGCAGCTTGGCCGGGTTCCTTGGCTACACCTTC.

The chain has TRBV7-8 and TRBJ2-1; D is unresolved. Germline assignment: CDR1 SGHVS and CDR2 FQNEAQ. Trimming cost V 5 bases and J 4 bases, with 15 bases left between them. This CDR3 spans 15 amino acids. For the CDR3, the DNA is TGTGCCAGCAGCCTACCTAGGGTGCCTTACAATGAGCAGTTCTTC. Its translation is CASSLPRVPYNEQFF.